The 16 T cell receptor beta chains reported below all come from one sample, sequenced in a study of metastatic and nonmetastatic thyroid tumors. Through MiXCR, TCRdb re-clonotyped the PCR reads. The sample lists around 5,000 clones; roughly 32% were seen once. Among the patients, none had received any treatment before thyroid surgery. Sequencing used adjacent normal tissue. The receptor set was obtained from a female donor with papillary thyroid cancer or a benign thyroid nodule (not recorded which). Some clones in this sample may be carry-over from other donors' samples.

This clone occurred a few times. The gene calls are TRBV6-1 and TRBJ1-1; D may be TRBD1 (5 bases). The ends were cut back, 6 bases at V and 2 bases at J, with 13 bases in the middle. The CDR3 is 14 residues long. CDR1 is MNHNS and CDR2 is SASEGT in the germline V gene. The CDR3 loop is CASSHSQANTEAFF. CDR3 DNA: TGTGCCAGCAGCCACTCACAGGCTAACACTGAAGCTTTCTTT.

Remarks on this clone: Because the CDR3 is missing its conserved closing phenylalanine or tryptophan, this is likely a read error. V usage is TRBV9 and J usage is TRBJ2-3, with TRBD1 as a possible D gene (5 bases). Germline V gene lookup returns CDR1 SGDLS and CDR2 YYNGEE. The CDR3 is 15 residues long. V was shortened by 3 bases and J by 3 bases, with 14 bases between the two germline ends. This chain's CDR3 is CASSELWGGTDTQYY. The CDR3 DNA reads TGTGCCAGCAGCGAACTATGGGGCGGAACAGATACGCAGTATTAT.

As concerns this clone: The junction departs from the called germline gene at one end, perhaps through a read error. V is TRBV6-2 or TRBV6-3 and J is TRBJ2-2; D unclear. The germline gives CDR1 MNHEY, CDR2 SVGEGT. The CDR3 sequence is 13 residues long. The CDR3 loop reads CASSNLGTWELFF. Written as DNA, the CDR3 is TGTGCCAGCAGTAACTTAGGCACCTGGGAGCTGTTTTTT.

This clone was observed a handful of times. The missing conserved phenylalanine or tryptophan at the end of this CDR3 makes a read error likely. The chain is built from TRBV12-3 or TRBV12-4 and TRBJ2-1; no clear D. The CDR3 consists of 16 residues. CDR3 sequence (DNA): TGTGCCAGCAGTTTATGCCCACAGAGCTCCCACAATGAGCAGTTCCTC. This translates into CASSLCPQSSHNEQFL.

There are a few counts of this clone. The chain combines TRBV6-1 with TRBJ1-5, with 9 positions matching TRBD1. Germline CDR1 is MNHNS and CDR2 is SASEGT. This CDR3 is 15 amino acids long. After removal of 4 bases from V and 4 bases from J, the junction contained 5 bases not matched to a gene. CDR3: CASSVQGARNQPQHF. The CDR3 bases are TGTGCCAGCAGTGTACAGGGGGCGCGGAATCAGCCCCAGCATTTT.

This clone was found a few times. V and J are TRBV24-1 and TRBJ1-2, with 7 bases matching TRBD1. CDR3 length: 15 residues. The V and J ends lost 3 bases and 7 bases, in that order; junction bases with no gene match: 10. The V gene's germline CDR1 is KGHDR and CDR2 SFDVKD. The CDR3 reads CATSDVTGAPSGYTF. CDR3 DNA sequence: TGTGCCACCAGTGATGTTACAGGGGCCCCCAGTGGCTACACCTTC.

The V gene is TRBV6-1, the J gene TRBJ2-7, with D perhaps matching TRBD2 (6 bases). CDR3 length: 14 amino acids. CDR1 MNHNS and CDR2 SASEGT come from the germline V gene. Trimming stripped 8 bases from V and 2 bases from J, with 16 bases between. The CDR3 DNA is TGTGCCAGCTCTCAGGACGGGGGACCCTACGAGCAGTACTTC. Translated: CASSQDGGPYEQYF.

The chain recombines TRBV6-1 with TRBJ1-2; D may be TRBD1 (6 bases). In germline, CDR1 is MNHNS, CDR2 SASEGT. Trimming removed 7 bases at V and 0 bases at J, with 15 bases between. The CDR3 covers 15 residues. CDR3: CASTRGGAPNYGYTF. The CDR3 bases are TGTGCCAGCACCCGGGGGGGGGCCCCTAACTATGGCTACACCTTC.

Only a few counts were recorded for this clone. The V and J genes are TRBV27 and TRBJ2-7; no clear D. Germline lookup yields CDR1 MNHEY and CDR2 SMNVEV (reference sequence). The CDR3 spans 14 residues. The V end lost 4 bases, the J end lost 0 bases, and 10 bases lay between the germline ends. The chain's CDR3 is CASSSGQASYEQYF. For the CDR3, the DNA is TGTGCCAGCAGTTCCGGCCAGGCCTCCTACGAGCAGTACTTC.

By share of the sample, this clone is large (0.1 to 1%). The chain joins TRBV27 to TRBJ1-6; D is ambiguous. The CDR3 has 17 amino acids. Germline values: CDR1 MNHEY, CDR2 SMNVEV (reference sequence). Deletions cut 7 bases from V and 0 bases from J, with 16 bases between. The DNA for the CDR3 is TGTGCCAGCACTAAAACCCCGTCCAGCTCCTATAATTCACCCCTCCACTTT. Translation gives CASTKTPSSSYNSPLHF.

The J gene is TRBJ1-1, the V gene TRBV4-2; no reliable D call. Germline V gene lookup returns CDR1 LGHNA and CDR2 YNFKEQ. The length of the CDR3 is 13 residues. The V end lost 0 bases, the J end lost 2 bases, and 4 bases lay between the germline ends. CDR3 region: CASSQDLNTEAFF. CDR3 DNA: TGTGCCAGCAGCCAAGACCTTAACACTGAAGCTTTCTTT.

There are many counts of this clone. This CDR3 is CASSPLTSGPSYNEQFF. DNA of the CDR3: TGCGCCAGCAGCCCCCTGACTAGCGGACCTTCCTACAATGAGCAGTTCTTC. This chain joins TRBV5-1 and TRBJ2-1; TRBD2 matches 9 bases. This CDR3 is built from 17 residues. The germline CDR1 and CDR2 sequences are SGHRS and YFSETQ. J lost 1 base, V lost 4 bases, and 9 bases had no gene match.

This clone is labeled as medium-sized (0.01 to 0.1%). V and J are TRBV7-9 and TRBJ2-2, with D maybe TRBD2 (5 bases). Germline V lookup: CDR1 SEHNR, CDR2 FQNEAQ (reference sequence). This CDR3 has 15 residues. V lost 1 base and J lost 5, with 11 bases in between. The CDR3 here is CASSLERGRTGELFF. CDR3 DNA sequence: TGTGCCAGCAGCTTAGAACGAGGGCGGACCGGGGAGCTGTTTTTT.

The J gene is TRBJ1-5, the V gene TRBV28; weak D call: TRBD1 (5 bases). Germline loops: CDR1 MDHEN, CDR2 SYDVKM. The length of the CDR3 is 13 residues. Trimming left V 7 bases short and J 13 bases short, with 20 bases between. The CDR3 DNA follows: TGTGCCAGCACCCCCGGGACCGTCATCTCGCAGCATTTT. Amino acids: CASTPGTVISQHF.

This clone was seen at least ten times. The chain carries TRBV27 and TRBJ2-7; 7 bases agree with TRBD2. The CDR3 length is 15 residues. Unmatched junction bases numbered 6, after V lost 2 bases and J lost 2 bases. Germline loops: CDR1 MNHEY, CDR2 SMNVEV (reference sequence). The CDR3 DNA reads TGTGCCAGCAGTTTAATTGCGGGAGATACCTACGAGCAGTACTTC. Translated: CASSLIAGDTYEQYF.

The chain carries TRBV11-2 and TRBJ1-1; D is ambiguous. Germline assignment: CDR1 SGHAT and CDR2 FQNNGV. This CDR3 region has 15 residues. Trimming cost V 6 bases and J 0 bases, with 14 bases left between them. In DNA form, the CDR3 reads TGTGCCAGCAGACAAGGACCCCGGTTGAACACTGAAGCTTTCTTT. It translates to CASRQGPRLNTEAFF.